Given below is one T cell receptor beta chain in context. The record originates from a study of technical replicates of blood from a handful of donors. The method was immunoSEQ multiplex PCR; TCRdb's version includes in-frame clones alone and lacks a portion of them. The table has 100,000 or so clones, 95% seen once; the top ten hold 0.2% to 0.25%. The CDR3 spans 15 residues. Germline V gives CDR1 MNHEY, CDR2 SVGAGI. V gave up 4 bases and J gave up 2 bases, with 12 bases separating them. The specimen sequenced was T cells isolated from PBMCs. The chain recombines TRBV6-5 with TRBJ2-1, with D maybe TRBD1 (6 bases). This sequence was found in a human donor in good health. For the CDR3, the DNA is TGTGCCAGCAGTTTACGGACAGACACCTACAATGAGCAGTTCTTC. It encodes CASSLRTDTYNEQFF.